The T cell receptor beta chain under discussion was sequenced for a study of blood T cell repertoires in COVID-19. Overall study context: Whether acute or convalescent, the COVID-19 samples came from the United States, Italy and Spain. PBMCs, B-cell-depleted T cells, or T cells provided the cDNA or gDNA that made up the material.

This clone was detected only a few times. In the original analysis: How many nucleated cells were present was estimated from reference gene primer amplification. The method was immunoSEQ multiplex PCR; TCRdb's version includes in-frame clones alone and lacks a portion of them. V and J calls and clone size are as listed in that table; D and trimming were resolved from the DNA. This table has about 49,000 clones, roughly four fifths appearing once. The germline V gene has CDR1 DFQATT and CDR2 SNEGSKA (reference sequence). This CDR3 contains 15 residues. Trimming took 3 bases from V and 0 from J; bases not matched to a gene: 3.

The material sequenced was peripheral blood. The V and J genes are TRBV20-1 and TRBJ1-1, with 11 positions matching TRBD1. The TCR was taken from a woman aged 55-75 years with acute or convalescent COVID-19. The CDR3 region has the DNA TGCAGTGCTAGTTGGACAGGGGGCTTGAACACTGAAGCTTTCTTT. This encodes CSASWTGGLNTEAFF.